This note documents a single T cell receptor (beta chain) sequence. A few counts support this clone. There is no known antigen for this receptor. Base qualities are not at hand, and no much larger clone is one base apart. To sequence the TCRbeta CDR3 region, genomic DNA was isolated from the sorted cells. The immunoSEQ Assay was used for sequencing of TCRbeta CDR3 regions. TCRdb obtained this table from immuneACCESS and retained in-frame rearrangements with V and J assigned. These tables miss some clones; where compared with another copy, unresolved V genes account for less than half of the shortfall, and the remainder is unexplained. Within this sample are some 130,000 clones, with around nine tenths of them counted one time only. The ten largest clones add up to less than 1.1% of the sample. From the cysteine up to the phenylalanine, the CDR3 has a length of 15 residues. Only the CDR3 portion is preserved as DNA: 45 bases, with reading frame beginning at the first base. The germline V gene sets CDR1 to SGHDT and CDR2 to YYEEEE. V is pruned by 0 bases and J by 1 base, leaving 2 bases of the junction without a gene match.

This sample is part of a study of OX40 agonist ivuxolimab in advanced cancers. Describing the broader study: The costimulatory receptor OX40 (CD134) was targeted by ivuxolimab, a fully human IgG2 agonistic monoclonal antibody. Partial responses were achieved by three dose-escalation patients, of whom one had hepatocellular carcinoma and two had cutaneous melanoma. In the dose-escalation cohort, around four fifths of patients were male, and the mean age was approximately 55 years, with a range of about 20 to 90. The purpose of peripheral TCRbeta sequencing was to test whether ivuxolimab changed TCR sequence diversity and led to clonal T-cell expansion. Intravenous ivuxolimab was administered to patients every 2 weeks at six dose levels: 0.01, 0.1, 0.3, 1.5, 3 and 10 mg/kg. Prior anti-PD-1, anti-PD-L1 or anti-CTLA-4 therapy was permitted, and 30% to 45% of dose-escalation patients had received checkpoint inhibitors. The monotherapy dose-escalation portion (N ≈ 57 patients) of the phase I ivuxolimab trial is reported in the paper. Among the approximately 50 dose-escalation patients, about 20 had hepatocellular carcinoma, roughly 15 melanoma, 9 renal cell carcinoma and 9 head and neck cancer.

Patients with a history of autoimmune disease or receiving systemic immunosuppression were excluded from the trial. Peripheral blood for TCR sequencing was collected from all dose cohorts at baseline, on cycle 4 day 1, and on cycle 7 day 1. The samples were taken from a phase I, first-in-human, multicenter, open-label dose-escalation trial of ivuxolimab. The trial enrolled adults with locally advanced or metastatic head and neck squamous cell, hepatocellular, melanoma or renal cell carcinoma. Before TCR sequencing, CD4+ T cells and CD8+ T cells from peripheral blood were sorted into separate populations. On the study overall, not on this receptor specifically: Low levels of normalized T-cell clonal expansion were also seen in some nonresponding patients. Antigen specificity was not determined for the clonally expanded peripheral T cells. After ivuxolimab, expanded clones were on average more numerous among CD8+ T cells than among CD4+ T cells. At doses from 0.1 to 3.0 mg/kg, clonal expansion was seen in both CD4+ and CD8+ blood T cells between baseline and week 6. In the 0.1-3.0 mg/kg groups, partial responders were among the patients with the lowest normalized peripheral clonal expansion, particularly in CD8+ T cells.

This chain is built from TRBV5-6 and TRBJ2-3; TRBD2 aligns with 7 central bases. The sequence came from an adult with an advanced solid tumor such as melanoma, head and neck, liver or kidney cancer. The sample here was CD4+ or CD8+ T cells sorted from blood, taken in a trial of the OX40 agonist ivuxolimab. CDR3 protein: CASSLESGGTDTQYF. The nucleotide sequence reads as follows: TGTGCCAGCAGCTTGGAAAGCGGGGGCACAGATACGCAGTATTTT.